One and the same sample provided the 9 T cell receptor beta chains below, sequenced in a study of spatial heterogeneity in lung cancer. Study-wide results and limits: Tumor mutation count correlated with how many alpha and beta TCRs expanded intratumorally.

What these receptors recognize is not known. Time point noted: sample taken at primary tumor resection. TCRdb reanalysed the 5' RACE reads using MiXCR and keeps one entry per CDR3 protein. The sample includes fewer than 4,000 distinct CDR3 sequences, 15% of them seen just once. Material: lung tumor tissue, obtained at surgery. All receptors come from a female donor with early-stage non-small cell lung cancer.

This clonotype was counted many times. This rearrangement joins TRBV12-3 or TRBV12-4 to TRBJ1-1; TRBD1 is a possible D gene (5 bases). V lost 5 bases, J lost 1 base, and 14 bases lay in between. This CDR3 is 15 amino acids long. CDR3 in amino acids: CASSPAYRKNTEAFF. Here the CDR3 DNA reads TGTGCCAGCAGTCCAGCATACAGGAAGAACACTGAAGCTTTCTTT.

This clonotype was found many times. The chain has TRBV5-1 and TRBJ2-7; 7 bases are shared with TRBD1. Germline V gives CDR1 SGHRS, CDR2 YFSETQ. This CDR3 has 14 amino acids. The V gene end was trimmed by 7 bases and the J gene end by 1 base; junction bases not matched to a gene: 8. Here the CDR3 reads CASRWDSTSYEQYF. The DNA of the CDR3 is TGCGCCAGCCGTTGGGACAGCACTTCCTACGAGCAGTACTTC. Supplemented by reference TRBV5-1 and TRBJ2-7, the full variable domain reads KAGVTQTPRYLIKTRGQQVTLSCSPISGHRSVSWYQQTPGQGLQFLFEYFSETQRNKGNFPGRFSGRQFSNSRSEMNVSTLELGDSALYLCASRWDSTSYEQYFGPGTRLTVT.

This clonotype was picked up many times. This may come from a read error, since a much larger clone is one base off. This chain joins TRBV6-5 and TRBJ2-5; 7 nucleotides line up with TRBD1. CDR3 length equals 14 residues. Germline values: CDR1 MNHEY, CDR2 SVGAGI. CDR3 nucleotides: TGTGTCAGCAGTTACTCCGACAGGGTAGGAACCCAGTACTTC. Protein product: CVSSYSDRVGTQYF.

The V and J genes are TRBV29-1 and TRBJ2-2; 14 bases match TRBD2. This CDR3 comprises 14 residues. V was pared by 7 bases and J by 6 bases, with 4 bases of the junction left unmatched. Looked up from germline, CDR1 is SQVTM and CDR2 is ANQGSEA. The CDR3 protein is CSAGTSGSPGELFF. Written as DNA, the CDR3 is TGCAGCGCTGGGACTAGCGGGAGTCCCGGGGAGCTGTTTTTT.

In this sample, this clonotype is medium-sized. V is TRBV20-1 and J is TRBJ2-7, with a possible D match to TRBD2 (5 bases). Trimming removed 6 bases at V and 4 bases at J, with 22 bases between. The CDR3 is 15 residues long. Germline V lookup: CDR1 DFQATT, CDR2 SNEGSKA (reference sequence). This CDR3 reads CSARPPDQRLYEQYF. CDR3 nucleotide sequence: TGCAGTGCCCGACCTCCGGATCAAAGACTATACGAGCAGTACTTC.

This clonotype is labeled as medium-sized. The chain uses TRBV28 and TRBJ2-2, with 7 bases matching TRBD1. The J segment lost 3 bases and the V segment lost 2 bases, leaving 9 bases of the junction unmatched. Germline V gene data show CDR1 as MDHEN and CDR2 as SYDVKM. This CDR3 has 17 residues. CDR3 nucleotides: TGTGCCAGCAGTTTAAACGAACAGGGGTATGACACCGGGGAGCTGTTTTTT. This encodes CASSLNEQGYDTGELFF.

The genes are TRBV29-1 and TRBJ2-3; TRBD1 might be the D (6 bases). Trimming cost V 8 bases and J 12 bases, with 21 bases left between them. The CDR3 is 12 residues long. Per germline, CDR1 SQVTM and CDR2 ANQGSEA. CDR3 DNA sequence: TGCAGCCCTGAGGGGGACACAGACTACCAGTATTTT. It codes for CSPEGDTDYQYF.

By share of the sample, this clonotype is medium-sized. This chain joins TRBV9 and TRBJ2-2; 7 bases fit TRBD2. V shed 0 bases and J 3 bases; nucleotides not matched to a gene: 5. CDR3 length: 16 residues. The germline CDR1 and CDR2 sequences are SGDLS and YYNGEE. CDR3 in DNA: TGTGCCAGCAGCGTAGGGAGGCTAGCGGACACCGGGGAGCTGTTTTTT. Translating it yields CASSVGRLADTGELFF.

By share, this clonotype ranks as medium-sized (0.01 to 0.1%). The gene calls are TRBV7-9 and TRBJ2-5; weak D call: TRBD2 (7 bases). This CDR3 comprises 15 residues. Trimming stripped 7 bases from V and 4 bases from J, with 19 bases between. Germline V CDR1 and CDR2: SEHNR, FQNEAQ (reference sequence). CDR3 residues: CASTILAKQGETQYF. As DNA, the CDR3 is TGTGCCAGCACCATACTAGCGAAACAGGGAGAGACCCAGTACTTC.